A single T cell receptor (beta chain) is shown here with its context. The antigen is unknown. The CDR3 runs to 14 residues. Germline CDR1 is MNHEY and CDR2 is SVGAGI. The V gene lost 7 bases and the J gene lost 1 base, with 12 bases spanning the gap. This sample was taken from a study of T cell responses to AZD1222 COVID-19 vaccine. Study findings and constraints: Following two doses of AZD1222, Spike-specific TCR breadth and depth rose. Repertoires in all cases were sampled only once the peak T cell response had passed. Most donors were white British and more were female, and clonal diversity was possibly underestimated. Spike was spanned by vaccine-associated CD4 TCRs, which were dominant at 160-218 and 743-854.

The table came from immunoSEQ multiplex PCR; TCRdb's copy has only in-frame clones and leaves some out. The data contain about 120,000 clones, about 86% of them singletons. The sequence was obtained from an adult in good health. The sequences come from peripheral blood, collected on day 0 of AZD1222 vaccination. V usage is TRBV6-5 and J usage is TRBJ2-3, with a possible D match to TRBD2 (5 bases). CDR3 sequence: CASKRLARTDTQYF. DNA of the CDR3: TGTGCCAGCAAGCGGTTAGCGCGCACAGATACGCAGTATTTT.